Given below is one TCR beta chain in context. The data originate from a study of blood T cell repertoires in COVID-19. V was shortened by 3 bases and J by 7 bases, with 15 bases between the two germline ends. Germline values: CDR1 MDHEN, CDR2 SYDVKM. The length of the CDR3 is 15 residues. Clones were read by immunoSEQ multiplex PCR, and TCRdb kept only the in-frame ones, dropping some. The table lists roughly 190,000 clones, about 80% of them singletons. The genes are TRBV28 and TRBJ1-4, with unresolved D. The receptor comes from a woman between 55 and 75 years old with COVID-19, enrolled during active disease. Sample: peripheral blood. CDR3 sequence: CASSFRLEGAEKLFF. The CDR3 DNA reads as TGTGCCAGCAGTTTCCGGTTGGAAGGAGCTGAAAAACTGTTTTTT.